These T cell receptor beta chains were read from a single sample in a study of shared clonotypes between healthy human individuals. TCRdb's copy holds only in-frame clones and misses some; the assay was immunoSEQ multiplex PCR. The sample lists approximately 1.4 million clones, 95% to 99% occurring once. The sample was naive CD4+ T cells sorted from blood. The source is a man aged 25 to 40 in good health. Both conserved end residues are part of each CDR3. Each record gives: V gene, D gene, clone size, J gene, CDR3 protein, CDR3 DNA. The D gene is left open where the match is weak. Part of the rows lack a size; the others show once, few, many or a class for expanded clones.

TRBV9	TRBD2	-	TRBJ2-2	CASSRRGLAGDTGELFF	TGTGCCAGCAGCAGAAGGGGGCTAGCGGGAGACACCGGGGAGCTGTTTTTT
TRBV5-6	-	-	TRBJ2-4	CASSLVGGQGNIQYF	TGTGCCAGCAGCTTGGTGGGGGGCCAGGGAAACATTCAGTACTTC
TRBV5-5	-	-	TRBJ1-2	CASSFYRSGRDGYTF	TGTGCCAGCAGCTTCTACCGCAGTGGAAGGGATGGCTACACCTTC
TRBV11-3	-	once	TRBJ2-2	CASSAGTSYTGELFF	TGTGCCAGCAGCGCCGGGACCTCATACACCGGGGAGCTGTTTTTT
TRBV28	-	-	TRBJ2-5	CASSYGSRETQYF	TGTGCCAGCAGTTACGGGAGTCGAGAGACCCAGTACTTC
TRBV5-6	TRBD1	-	TRBJ1-1	CASSPDRGRRTEAFF	TGTGCCAGCAGCCCTGACAGGGGGCGGAGGACTGAAGCTTTCTTT
TRBV19	-	-	TRBJ1-2	CASSPWDKQDYGYTF	TGTGCCAGTAGTCCGTGGGACAAACAAGACTATGGCTACACCTTC
TRBV28	TRBD2	-	TRBJ2-3	CASSSLAGGPPTDTQYF	TGTGCCAGCAGTTCACTAGCGGGGGGGCCCCCCACAGATACGCAGTATTTT
TRBV10-3	TRBD1	-	TRBJ1-1	CAISESRQGVAEAFF	TGTGCCATCAGTGAGTCGAGACAGGGAGTCGCTGAAGCTTTCTTT
TRBV5-1	-	-	TRBJ2-7	CASSFGGDPYEQYF	TGCGCCAGCAGCTTCGGGGGAGACCCCTACGAGCAGTACTTC
TRBV28	TRBD1	-	TRBJ1-5	CASSPQGGQPQHF	TGTGCCAGCAGTCCCCAGGGGGGTCAGCCCCAGCATTTT
TRBV11-3	TRBD1	-	TRBJ2-7	CASSPGGSSYEQYF	TGTGCCAGCAGCCCAGGGGGAAGCTCCTACGAGCAGTACTTC